The T cell receptor (beta chain) described here comes from a study of blood T cells in healthy people across ages. Study-level information: Template-switching capture recovered about one barcoded beta molecule per two T cells.

A second PCR, run for about 7 to 11 cycles, used a sample-barcoded 5' primer plus a J-beta primer mix. A tag from a template-switch adaptor with 12 random nucleotides marked each cDNA molecule. TCRdb passed the 5' RACE reads through MiXCR, listing each CDR3 protein once. This sample has approximately 800,000 distinct CDR3 sequences, with 53% found just once. Germline loops: CDR1 MGHDK, CDR2 SYGVNS. This CDR3 comprises 14 residues. Trimming cost V 1 base and J 8 bases, with 12 bases left between them. The chain is built from TRBV25-1 and TRBJ2-4, with D hard to call. The sequence derives from an elderly man in good health. Sequenced: blood. This CDR3 reads CASSEWPQDDIQYF. In DNA form, the CDR3 reads TGTGCCAGCAGTGAATGGCCTCAGGACGACATTCAGTACTTC.